Reported below is one T cell receptor beta chain. Its antigen remains unidentified. The CDR3 consists of 16 residues. V gave up 6 bases and J gave up 1 base; unmatched junction bases: 12. CDR1 and CDR2 (germline): SQVTM, ANQGSEA. These data originate in a study of identical twins. TCRdb reprocessed the 5' RACE reads with MiXCR, giving one entry per CDR3 protein. This table holds about 700,000 distinct CDR3 sequences, 8.6% found once. Study-wide results and caveats: Abundant beta clonotypes from cord blood had fewer insertions, unlike memory repertoires, which showed none. Beta out-of-frame sequences showed weaker excess twin sharing.

Another study also made use of these data, one on yellow fever vaccine responses in identical twins.

The receptor comes from a young woman in good health. Sequenced material: PBMCs. The V call is TRBV29-1, the J call TRBJ2-3; 8 bases align to TRBD2. The CDR3, as DNA: TGCAGCGTGGGGAGGGGGGTACTAGCGGGCACAGATACGCAGTATTTT. This encodes CSVGRGVLAGTDTQYF.